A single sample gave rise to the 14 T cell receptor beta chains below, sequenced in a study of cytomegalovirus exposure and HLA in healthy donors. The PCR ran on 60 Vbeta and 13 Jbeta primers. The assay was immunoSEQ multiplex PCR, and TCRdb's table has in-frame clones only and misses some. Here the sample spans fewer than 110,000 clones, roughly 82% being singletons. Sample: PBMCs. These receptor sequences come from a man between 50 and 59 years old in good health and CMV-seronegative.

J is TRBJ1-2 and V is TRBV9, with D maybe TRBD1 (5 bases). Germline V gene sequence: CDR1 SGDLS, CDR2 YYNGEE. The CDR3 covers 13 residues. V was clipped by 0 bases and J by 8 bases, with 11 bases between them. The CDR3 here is CASSVEAGPGYTF. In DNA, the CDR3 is TGTGCCAGCAGCGTAGAGGCGGGGCCGGGCTACACCTTC.

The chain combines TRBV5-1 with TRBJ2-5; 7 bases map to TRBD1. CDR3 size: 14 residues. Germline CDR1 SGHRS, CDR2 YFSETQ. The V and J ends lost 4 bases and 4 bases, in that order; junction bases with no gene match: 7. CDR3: CASSREGGRETQYF. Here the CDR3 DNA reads TGCGCCAGCAGCCGGGAAGGGGGCAGAGAGACCCAGTACTTC.

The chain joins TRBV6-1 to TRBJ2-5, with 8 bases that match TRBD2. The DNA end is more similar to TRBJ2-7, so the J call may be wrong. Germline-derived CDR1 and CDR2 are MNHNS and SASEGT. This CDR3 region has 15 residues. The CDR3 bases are TGTGCCAGCAGTGAAGGGGGCGGGGGGAGGTACGAGCAGTACTTC. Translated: CASSEGGGGRYEQYF.

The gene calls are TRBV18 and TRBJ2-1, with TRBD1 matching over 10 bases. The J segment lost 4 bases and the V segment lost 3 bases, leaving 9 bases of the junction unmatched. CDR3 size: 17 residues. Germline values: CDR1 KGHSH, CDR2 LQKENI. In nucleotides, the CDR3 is TGTGCCAGCTCACCGGGACAGGGGTGGGGAGAATACAATGAGCAGTTCTTC. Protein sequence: CASSPGQGWGEYNEQFF.

CDR3 residues: CSVDGAGRGYTF. The CDR3 DNA reads as TGCAGCGTTGACGGGGCAGGGAGGGGCTACACCTTC. The chain couples TRBV29-1 to TRBJ1-2; perhaps TRBD1 as D (5 bases). The CDR3 has 12 amino acids. The germline CDR1 and CDR2 sequences are SQVTM and ANQGSEA. Trimming cost V 3 bases and J 8 bases, with 13 bases left between them.

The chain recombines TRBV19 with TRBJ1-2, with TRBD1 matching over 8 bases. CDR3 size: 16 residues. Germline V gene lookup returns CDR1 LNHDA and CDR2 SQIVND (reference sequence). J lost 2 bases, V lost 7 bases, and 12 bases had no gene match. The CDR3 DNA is TGTGCCAGTAAATTTCCCGGGACAGGTTACAACTATGGCTACACCTTC. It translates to CASKFPGTGYNYGYTF. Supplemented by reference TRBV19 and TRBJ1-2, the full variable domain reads DGGITQSPKYLFRKEGQNVTLSCEQNLNHDAMYWYRQDPGQGLRLIYYSQIVNDFQKGDIAEGYSVSREKKESFPLTVTSAQKNPTAFYLCASKFPGTGYNYGYTFGSGTRLTVV.

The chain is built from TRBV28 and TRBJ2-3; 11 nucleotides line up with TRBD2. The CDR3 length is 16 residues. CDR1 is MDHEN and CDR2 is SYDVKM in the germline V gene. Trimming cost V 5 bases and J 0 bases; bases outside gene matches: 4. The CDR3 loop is CASSPRLAGSTDTQYF. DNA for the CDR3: TGTGCCAGCAGTCCCCGACTAGCGGGGAGCACAGATACGCAGTATTTT.

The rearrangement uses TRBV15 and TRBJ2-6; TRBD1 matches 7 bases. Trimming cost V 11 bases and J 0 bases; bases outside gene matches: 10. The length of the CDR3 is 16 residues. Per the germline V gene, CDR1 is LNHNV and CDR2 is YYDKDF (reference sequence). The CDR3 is CAATPGGSSGANVLTF. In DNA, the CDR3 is TGTGCCGCCACACCAGGGGGTTCCTCTGGGGCCAACGTCCTGACTTTC.

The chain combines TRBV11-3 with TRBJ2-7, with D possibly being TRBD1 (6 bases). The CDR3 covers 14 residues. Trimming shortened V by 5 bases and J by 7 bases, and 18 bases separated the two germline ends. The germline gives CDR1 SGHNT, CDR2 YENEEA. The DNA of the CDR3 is TGTGCCAGCAGCCAGGGGACCGCCGGCTCGGAGCAGTACTTC. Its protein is CASSQGTAGSEQYF.

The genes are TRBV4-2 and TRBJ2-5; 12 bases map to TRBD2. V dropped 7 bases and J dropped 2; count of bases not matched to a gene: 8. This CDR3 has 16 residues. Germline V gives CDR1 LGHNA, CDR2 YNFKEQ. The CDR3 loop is CASTAGTSGLQETQYF. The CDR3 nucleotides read TGTGCCAGCACCGCGGGGACTAGCGGGTTACAAGAGACCCAGTACTTC.

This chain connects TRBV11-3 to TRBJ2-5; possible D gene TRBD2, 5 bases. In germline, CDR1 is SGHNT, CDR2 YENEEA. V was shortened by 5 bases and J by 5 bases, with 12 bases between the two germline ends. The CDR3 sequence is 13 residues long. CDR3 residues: CASSRATRETQYF. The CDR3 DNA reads TGTGCCAGCAGCAGAGCCACTAGGGAGACCCAGTACTTC.

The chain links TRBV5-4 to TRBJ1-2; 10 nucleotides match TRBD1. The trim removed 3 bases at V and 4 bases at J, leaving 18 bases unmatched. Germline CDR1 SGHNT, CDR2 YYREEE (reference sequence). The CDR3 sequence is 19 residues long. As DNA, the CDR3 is TGTGCCAGCAGCTCCTCACTCGGGACAGGGGCTGCCTCGGGCTATGGCTACACCTTC. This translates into CASSSSLGTGAASGYGYTF.

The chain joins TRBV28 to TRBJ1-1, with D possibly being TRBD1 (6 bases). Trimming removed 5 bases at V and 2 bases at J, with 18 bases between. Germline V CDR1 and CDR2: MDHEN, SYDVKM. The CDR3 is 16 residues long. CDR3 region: CASSLPKGHLNTEAFF. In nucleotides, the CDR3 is TGTGCCAGCAGTCTACCCAAGGGACACCTTAACACTGAAGCTTTCTTT.

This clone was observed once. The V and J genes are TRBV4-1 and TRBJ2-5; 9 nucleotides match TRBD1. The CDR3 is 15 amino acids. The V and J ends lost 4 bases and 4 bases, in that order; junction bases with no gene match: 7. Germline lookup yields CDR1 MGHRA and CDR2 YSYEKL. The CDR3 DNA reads TGCGCCAGCAGCCGAGGGACAGGGTCGGGAGAGACCCAGTACTTC. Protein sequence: CASSRGTGSGETQYF.